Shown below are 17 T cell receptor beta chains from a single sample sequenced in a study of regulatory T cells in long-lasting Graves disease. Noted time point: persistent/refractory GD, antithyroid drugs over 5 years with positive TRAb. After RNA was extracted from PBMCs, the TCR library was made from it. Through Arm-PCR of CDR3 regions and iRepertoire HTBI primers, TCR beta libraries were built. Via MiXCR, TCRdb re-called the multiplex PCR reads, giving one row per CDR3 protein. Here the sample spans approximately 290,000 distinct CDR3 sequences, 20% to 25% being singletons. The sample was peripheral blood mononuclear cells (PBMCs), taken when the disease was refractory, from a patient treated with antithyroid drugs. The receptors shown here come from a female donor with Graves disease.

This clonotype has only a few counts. Here the CDR3 reads CASSPPLPWGGYTF. CDR3 coding DNA: TGTGCCAGCTCACCCCCCTTACCGTGGGGAGGCTACACCTTC. The chain has TRBV18 and TRBJ1-2; D call uncertain. The V end was cut by 3 bases, the J end by 8 bases, with 16 bases between. CDR3 size: 14 residues. CDR1 and CDR2 (germline): KGHSH, LQKENI.

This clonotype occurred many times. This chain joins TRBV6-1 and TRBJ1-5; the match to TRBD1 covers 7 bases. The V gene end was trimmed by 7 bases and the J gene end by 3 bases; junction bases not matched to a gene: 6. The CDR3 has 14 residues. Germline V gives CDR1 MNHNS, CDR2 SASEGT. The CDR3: CASTHGTVNQPQHF. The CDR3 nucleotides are TGTGCCAGCACCCACGGGACAGTCAATCAGCCCCAGCATTTT.

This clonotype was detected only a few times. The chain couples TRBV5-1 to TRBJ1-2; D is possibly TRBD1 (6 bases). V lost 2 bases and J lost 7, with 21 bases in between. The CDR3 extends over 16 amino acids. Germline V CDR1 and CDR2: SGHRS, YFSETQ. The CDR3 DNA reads TGCGCCAGCAGCTTATTTGAAAGTGGGACAACCGGTGGCTACACCTTC. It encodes CASSLFESGTTGGYTF.

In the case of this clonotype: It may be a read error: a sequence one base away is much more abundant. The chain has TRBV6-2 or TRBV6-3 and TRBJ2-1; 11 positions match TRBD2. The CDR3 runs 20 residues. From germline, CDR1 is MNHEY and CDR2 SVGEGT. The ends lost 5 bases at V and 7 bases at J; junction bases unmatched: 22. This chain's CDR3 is CASSDRLAGGYRGRRNEQFF. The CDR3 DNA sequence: TGTGCCAGCAGTGACAGGCTAGCGGGAGGTTACAGGGGCAGGAGGAATGAGCAGTTCTTC.

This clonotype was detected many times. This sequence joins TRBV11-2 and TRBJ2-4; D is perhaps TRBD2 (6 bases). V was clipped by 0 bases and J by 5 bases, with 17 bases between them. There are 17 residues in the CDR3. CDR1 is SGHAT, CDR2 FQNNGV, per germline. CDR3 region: CASSLEPGSPPQNIQYF. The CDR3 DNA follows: TGTGCCAGCAGCTTAGAACCCGGGAGTCCTCCTCAAAACATTCAGTACTTC. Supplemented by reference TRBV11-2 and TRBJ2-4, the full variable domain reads EAGVAQSPRYKIIEKRQSVAFWCNPISGHATLYWYQQILGQGPKLLIQFQNNGVVDDSQLPKDRFSAERLKGVDSTLKIQPAKLEDSAVYLCASSLEPGSPPQNIQYFGAGTRLSVL.

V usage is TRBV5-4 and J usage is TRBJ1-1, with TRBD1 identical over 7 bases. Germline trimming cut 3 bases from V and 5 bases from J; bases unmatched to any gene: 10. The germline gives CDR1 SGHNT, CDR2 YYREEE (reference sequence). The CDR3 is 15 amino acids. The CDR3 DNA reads TGTGCCAGCAGCTCGCTACCAGGGGGTGGGACTGAAGCTTTCTTT. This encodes CASSSLPGGGTEAFF.

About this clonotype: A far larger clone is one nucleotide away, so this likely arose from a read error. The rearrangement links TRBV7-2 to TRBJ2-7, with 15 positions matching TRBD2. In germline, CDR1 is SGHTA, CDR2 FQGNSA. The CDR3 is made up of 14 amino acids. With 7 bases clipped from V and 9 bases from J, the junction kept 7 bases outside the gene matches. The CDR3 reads CASKGGLAGGGQYF. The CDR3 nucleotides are TGTGCCAGCAAAGGGGGACTAGCGGGAGGTGGGCAGTACTTC.

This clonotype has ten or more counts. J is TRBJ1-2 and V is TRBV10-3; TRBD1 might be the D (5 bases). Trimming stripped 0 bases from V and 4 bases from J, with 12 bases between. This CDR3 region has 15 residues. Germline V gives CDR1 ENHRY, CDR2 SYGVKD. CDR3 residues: CAISESGGDGYGYTF. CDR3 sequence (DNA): TGTGCCATCAGTGAGTCCGGAGGGGATGGCTATGGCTACACCTTC.

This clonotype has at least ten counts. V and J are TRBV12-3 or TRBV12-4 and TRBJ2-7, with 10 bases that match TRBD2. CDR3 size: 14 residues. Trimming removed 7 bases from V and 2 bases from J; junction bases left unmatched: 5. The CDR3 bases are TGTGCCAGCACTCCAGCGGGAGGGCCCTACGAGCAGTACTTC. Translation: CASTPAGGPYEQYF.

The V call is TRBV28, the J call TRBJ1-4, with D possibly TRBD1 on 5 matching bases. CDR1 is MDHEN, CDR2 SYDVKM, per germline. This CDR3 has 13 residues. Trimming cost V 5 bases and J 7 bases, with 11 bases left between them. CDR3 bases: TGTGCCAGCAGTACCGGACACCTTGAAAAACTGTTTTTT. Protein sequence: CASSTGHLEKLFF.

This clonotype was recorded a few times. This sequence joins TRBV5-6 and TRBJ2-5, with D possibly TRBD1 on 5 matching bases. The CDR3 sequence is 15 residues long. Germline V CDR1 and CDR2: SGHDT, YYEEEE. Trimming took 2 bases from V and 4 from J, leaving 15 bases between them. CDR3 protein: CASSFRQGLLETQYF. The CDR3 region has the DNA TGTGCCAGCAGCTTTCGCCAGGGCCTGTTAGAGACCCAGTACTTC. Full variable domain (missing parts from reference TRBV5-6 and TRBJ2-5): DAGVTQSPTHLIKTRGQQVTLRCSPKSGHDTVSWYQQALGQGPQFIFQYYEEEERQRGNFPDRFSGHQFPNYSSELNVNALLLGDSALYLCASSFRQGLLETQYFGPGTRLLVL.

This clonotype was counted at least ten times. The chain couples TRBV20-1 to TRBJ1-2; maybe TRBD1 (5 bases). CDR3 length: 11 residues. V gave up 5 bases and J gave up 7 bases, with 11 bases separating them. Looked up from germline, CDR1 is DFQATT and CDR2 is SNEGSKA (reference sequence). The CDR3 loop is CSAPRDGGYTF. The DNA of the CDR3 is TGCAGTGCTCCGCGGGACGGTGGCTACACCTTC.

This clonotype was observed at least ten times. CDR3 DNA: TGTGCCAGCAGCTTGCTCGGAATCTATGGCTACACCTTC. It codes for CASSLLGIYGYTF. The chain has TRBV5-6 and TRBJ1-2; no clear D gene. Germline V gives CDR1 SGHDT, CDR2 YYEEEE. V was clipped by 1 base and J by 4 bases, with 8 bases between them. The CDR3 is made up of 13 amino acids.

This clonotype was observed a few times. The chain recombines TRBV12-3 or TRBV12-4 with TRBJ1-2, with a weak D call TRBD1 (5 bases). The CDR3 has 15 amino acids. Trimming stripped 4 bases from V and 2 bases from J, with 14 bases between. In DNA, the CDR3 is TGTGCCAGCAGTTACTTTCCGGGGGGGAACTATGGCTACACCTTC. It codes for CASSYFPGGNYGYTF.

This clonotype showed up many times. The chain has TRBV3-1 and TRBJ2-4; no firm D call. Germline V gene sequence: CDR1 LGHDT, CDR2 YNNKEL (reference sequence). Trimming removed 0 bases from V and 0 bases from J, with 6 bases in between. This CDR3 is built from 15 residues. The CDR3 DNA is TGTGCCAGCAGCCAAGATCGGCTAGCCAAAAACATTCAGTACTTC. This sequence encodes CASSQDRLAKNIQYF.

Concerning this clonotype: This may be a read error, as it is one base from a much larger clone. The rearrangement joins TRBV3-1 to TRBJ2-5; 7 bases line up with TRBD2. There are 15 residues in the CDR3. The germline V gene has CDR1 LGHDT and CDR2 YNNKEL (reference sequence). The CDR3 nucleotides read TGTACCAGCAGCCAACTGAGGACTAGACAAGAGACCCAGTACTTC. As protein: CTSSQLRTRQETQYF.

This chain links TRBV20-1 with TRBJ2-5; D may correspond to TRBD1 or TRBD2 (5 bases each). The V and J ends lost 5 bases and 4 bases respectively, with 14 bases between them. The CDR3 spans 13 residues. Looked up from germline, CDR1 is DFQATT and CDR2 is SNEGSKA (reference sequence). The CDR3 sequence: CSASRGDGETQYF. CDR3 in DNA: TGCAGTGCTTCCCGAGGGGACGGAGAGACCCAGTACTTC.